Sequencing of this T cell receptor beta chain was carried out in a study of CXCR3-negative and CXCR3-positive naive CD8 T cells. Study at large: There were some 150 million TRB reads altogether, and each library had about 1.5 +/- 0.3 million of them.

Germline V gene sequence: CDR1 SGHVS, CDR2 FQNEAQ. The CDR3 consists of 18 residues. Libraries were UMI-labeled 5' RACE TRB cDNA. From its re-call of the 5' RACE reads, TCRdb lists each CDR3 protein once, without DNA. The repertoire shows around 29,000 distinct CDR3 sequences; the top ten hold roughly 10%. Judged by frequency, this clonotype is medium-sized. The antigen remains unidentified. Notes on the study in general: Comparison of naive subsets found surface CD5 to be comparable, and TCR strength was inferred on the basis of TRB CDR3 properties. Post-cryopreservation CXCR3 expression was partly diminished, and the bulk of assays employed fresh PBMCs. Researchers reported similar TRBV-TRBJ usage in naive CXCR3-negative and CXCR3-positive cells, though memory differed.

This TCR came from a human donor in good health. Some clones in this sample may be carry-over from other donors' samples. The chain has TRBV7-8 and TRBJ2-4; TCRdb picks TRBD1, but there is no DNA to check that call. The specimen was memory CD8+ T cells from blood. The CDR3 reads CASSLTGDRGTGGFIQYF. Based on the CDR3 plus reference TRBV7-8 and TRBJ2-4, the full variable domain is GAGVSQSPRYKVAKRGQDVALRCDPISGHVSLFWYQQALGQGPEFLTYFQNEAQLDKSGLPSDRFFAERPEGSVSTLKIQRTQQEDSAVYLCASSLTGDRGTGGFIQYFGAGTRLSVL.